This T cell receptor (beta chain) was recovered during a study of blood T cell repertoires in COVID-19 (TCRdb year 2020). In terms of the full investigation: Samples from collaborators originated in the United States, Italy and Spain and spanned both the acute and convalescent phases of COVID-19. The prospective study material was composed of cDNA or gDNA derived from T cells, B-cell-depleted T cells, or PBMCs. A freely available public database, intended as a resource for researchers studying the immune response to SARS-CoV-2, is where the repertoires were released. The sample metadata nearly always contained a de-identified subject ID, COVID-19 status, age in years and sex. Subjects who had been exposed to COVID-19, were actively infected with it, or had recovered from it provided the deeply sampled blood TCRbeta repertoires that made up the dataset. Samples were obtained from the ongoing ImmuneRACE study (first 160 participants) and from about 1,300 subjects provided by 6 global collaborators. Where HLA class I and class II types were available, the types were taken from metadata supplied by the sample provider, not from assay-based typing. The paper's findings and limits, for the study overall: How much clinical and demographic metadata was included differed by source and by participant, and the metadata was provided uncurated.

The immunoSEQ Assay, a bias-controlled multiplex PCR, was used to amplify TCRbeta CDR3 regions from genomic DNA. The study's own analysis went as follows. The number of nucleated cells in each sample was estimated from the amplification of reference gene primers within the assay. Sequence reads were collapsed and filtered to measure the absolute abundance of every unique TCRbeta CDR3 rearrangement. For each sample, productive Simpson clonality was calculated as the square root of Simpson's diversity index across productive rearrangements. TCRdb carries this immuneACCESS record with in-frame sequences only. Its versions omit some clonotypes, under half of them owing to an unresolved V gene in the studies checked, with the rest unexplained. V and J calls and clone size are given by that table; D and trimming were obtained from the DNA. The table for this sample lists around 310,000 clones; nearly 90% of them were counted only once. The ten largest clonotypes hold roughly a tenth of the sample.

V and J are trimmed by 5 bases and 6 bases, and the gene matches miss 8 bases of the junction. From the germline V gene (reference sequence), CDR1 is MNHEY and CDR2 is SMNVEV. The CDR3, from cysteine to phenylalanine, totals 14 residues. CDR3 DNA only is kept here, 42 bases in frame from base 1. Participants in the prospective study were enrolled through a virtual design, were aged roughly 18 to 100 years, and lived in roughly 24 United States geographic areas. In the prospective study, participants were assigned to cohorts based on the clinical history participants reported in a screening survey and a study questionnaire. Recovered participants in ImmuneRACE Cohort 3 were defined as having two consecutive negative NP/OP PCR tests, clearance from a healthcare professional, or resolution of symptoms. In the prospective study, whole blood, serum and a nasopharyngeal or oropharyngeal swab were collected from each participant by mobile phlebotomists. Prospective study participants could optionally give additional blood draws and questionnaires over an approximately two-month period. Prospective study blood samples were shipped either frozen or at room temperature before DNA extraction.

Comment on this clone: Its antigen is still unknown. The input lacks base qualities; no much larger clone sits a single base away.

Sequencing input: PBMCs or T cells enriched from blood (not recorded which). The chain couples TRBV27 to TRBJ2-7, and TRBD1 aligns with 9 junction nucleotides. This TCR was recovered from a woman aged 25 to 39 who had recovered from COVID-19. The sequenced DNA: TGTGCCAGCAGTCCCCCCGGGACAGGGCGCGAGCAGTACTTC. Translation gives CASSPPGTGREQYF.